The 32 T cell receptor beta chains given below trace back to one sample, sequenced in a study of neoadjuvant nivolumab and ipilimumab in lung cancer. Using immunoSEQ multiplex PCR, the repertoire was profiled, and TCRdb retains in-frame clones only, with some absent. The table records roughly 39,000 clones, 89% of them present only once. Sequenced material: peripheral blood, taken before neoadjuvant nivolumab, alone or with ipilimumab. The source is an adult with non-small cell lung cancer.

J is TRBJ2-5 and V is TRBV7-8, with TRBD2 identical over 13 bases. Germline values: CDR1 SGHVS, CDR2 FQNEAQ. The CDR3 is 16 residues long. The V gene end was trimmed by 5 bases and the J gene end by 4 bases; junction bases not matched to a gene: 7. CDR3 in amino acids: CASSVTSGRAPETQYF. CDR3 bases: TGTGCCAGCAGCGTCACTAGCGGGAGGGCCCCAGAGACCCAGTACTTC.

The rearrangement links TRBV18 to TRBJ2-5; a weak D match, TRBD1 (5 bases). Germline V CDR1 and CDR2: KGHSH, LQKENI. Deletions cut 3 bases from V and 0 bases from J, with 8 bases between. This CDR3 contains 14 residues. CDR3 amino acids: CASSPGQNQETQYF. CDR3 bases: TGTGCCAGCTCACCCGGACAAAACCAAGAGACCCAGTACTTC.

The chain carries TRBV11-3 and TRBJ2-3; D remains unclear. CDR1 and CDR2 from the germline V gene are SGHNT and YENEEA. V was clipped by 1 base and J by 2 bases, with 4 bases between them. The CDR3 runs 13 residues. As DNA, the CDR3 is TGTGCCAGCAGCTTAGGCAACACAGATACGCAGTATTTT. Protein product: CASSLGNTDTQYF.

This clone was recorded only once. This chain joins TRBV5-4 and TRBJ2-3; D gene unclear. Per germline, CDR1 SGHNT and CDR2 YYREEE (reference sequence). The CDR3 has 14 amino acids. V lost 0 bases and J lost 0, with 5 bases in between. The CDR3 nucleotides read TGTGCCAGCAGCTTGGCTAGGAGCACAGATACGCAGTATTTT. Translated: CASSLARSTDTQYF.

This chain uses TRBV19 with TRBJ1-5; TRBD1 matches 8 bases. V lost 4 bases, J lost 3 bases, and 8 bases stayed unmatched. The CDR3 has 16 residues. CDR1 LNHDA and CDR2 SQIVND come from the germline V gene (reference sequence). CDR3 amino acids: CASSTPGTGVNQPQHF. The CDR3 coding sequence is TGTGCCAGTAGTACCCCCGGGACAGGCGTCAATCAGCCCCAGCATTTT.

V usage is TRBV5-4 and J usage is TRBJ2-1; TRBD2 aligns across 8 bases. Losses at the gene ends were 0 bases for V and 7 bases for J; bases not matched to a gene: 12. Germline values: CDR1 SGHNT, CDR2 YYREEE (reference sequence). The CDR3 has 17 residues. CDR3 sequence: CASSLELAETSLNEQFF. The DNA of the CDR3 is TGTGCCAGCAGCTTGGAACTAGCGGAGACCTCCCTGAATGAGCAGTTCTTC.

The chain is built from TRBV5-5 and TRBJ1-1; D is possibly TRBD1 (5 bases). The V end lost 3 bases, the J end lost 5 bases, and 23 bases lay between the germline ends. Germline values: CDR1 SGHKS, CDR2 YYEKEE (reference sequence). This CDR3 has 17 amino acids. The CDR3 loop is CASSSSGWAGLGTEAFF. The CDR3 coding sequence is TGTGCCAGCAGCTCCTCCGGGTGGGCAGGGCTGGGGACTGAAGCTTTCTTT.

The table lists this clone with a few counts. The rearrangement joins TRBV30 to TRBJ2-7; D gene uncertain. V lost 0 bases, J lost 3 bases, and 9 bases lay in between. CDR1 and CDR2 (germline): GTSNPN, SVGIG (reference sequence). CDR3 length: 13 amino acids. The CDR3 spells CAWSVRAVYEQYF. DNA of the CDR3: TGTGCCTGGAGTGTTAGAGCAGTCTACGAGCAGTACTTC.

The chain has TRBV9 and TRBJ2-7; TRBD2 agrees at 8 bases. Germline-derived CDR1 and CDR2 are SGDLS and YYNGEE. V lost 0 bases to trimming and J lost 2 bases; unmatched junction nucleotides: 13. The CDR3 totals 18 residues. The CDR3 loop is CASSVAGLGMSGPYEQYF. CDR3 sequence (DNA): TGTGCCAGCAGCGTAGCGGGACTAGGTATGTCTGGGCCCTACGAGCAGTACTTC.

A few counts support this clone. The J gene is TRBJ1-1, the V gene TRBV6-4; 8 nucleotides match TRBD1. J lost 0 bases, V lost 0 bases, and 0 bases had no gene match. The length of the CDR3 is 15 residues. Looked up from germline, CDR1 is MRHNA and CDR2 is SNTAGT. CDR3 protein: CASSDSTGVNTEAFF. DNA of the CDR3: TGTGCCAGCAGTGACTCGACAGGGGTGAACACTGAAGCTTTCTTT.

The chain is built from TRBV5-1 and TRBJ2-1; possibly TRBD2 for D (6 bases). Germline CDR1 SGHRS, CDR2 YFSETQ. Deletions cut 2 bases from V and 8 bases from J, with 17 bases between. This CDR3 has 15 amino acids. The CDR3 region has the DNA TGCGCCAGCAGCTTTGAGGGACGGAGGGAGGATGAGCAGTTCTTC. This codes for CASSFEGRREDEQFF.

This chain joins TRBV10-2 and TRBJ2-7; 7 bases agree with TRBD2. Per germline, CDR1 WSHSY and CDR2 SAAADI. This CDR3 contains 14 residues. V was clipped by 4 bases and J by 4 bases; unmatched bases: 7. CDR3 coding DNA: TGCGCCAGCAGTGCGACGGGAGGTCTATACGAGCAGTACTTC. The encoded protein is CASSATGGLYEQYF.

This chain joins TRBV9 and TRBJ2-2; maybe TRBD2 (6 bases). V lost 4 bases and J 1 base, leaving 17 bases between the germline ends. The germline gives CDR1 SGDLS, CDR2 YYNGEE. The CDR3 contains 17 residues. DNA for the CDR3: TGTGCCAGCAGCCAGTCCGGGGTAGCGGAGAACACCGGGGAGCTGTTTTTT. Protein: CASSQSGVAENTGELFF.

This CDR3 is CASRGSAGDSEKLFF. The DNA for the CDR3 is TGTGCCAGCAGGGGCAGTGCAGGGGATAGTGAAAAACTGTTTTTT. The genes are TRBV28 and TRBJ1-4; a weak D match, TRBD1 (6 bases). The V gene lost 6 bases and the J gene lost 7 bases, with 18 bases spanning the gap. The germline gives CDR1 MDHEN, CDR2 SYDVKM. The length of the CDR3 is 15 residues.

V usage is TRBV18 and J usage is TRBJ2-7; weak D call: TRBD1 (5 bases). V lost 0 bases and J 5 bases, leaving 14 bases between the germline ends. CDR3 size: 15 residues. Looked up from germline, CDR1 is KGHSH and CDR2 is LQKENI. CDR3 sequence: CASSPPVRVDHEQYF. The CDR3, as DNA: TGTGCCAGCTCACCACCGGTCAGGGTCGACCACGAGCAGTACTTC.

In regard to this clone: An end of the junction differs from the germline gene, which may be a read error. V and J are TRBV28 and TRBJ2-7; 8 nucleotides agree with TRBD1. The CDR3 spans 13 residues. Germline CDR1 reads MDHEN; CDR2 reads SYDVKM. CDR3: CASSRGQGRTPSF. Written as DNA, the CDR3 is TGTGCCAGCAGCAGAGGACAGGGTCGGACCCCTTCCTTC. Full variable domain (outside the CDR3, taken from reference TRBV28 and TRBJ2-7): DVKVTQSSRYLVKRTGEKVFLECVQDMDHENMFWYRQDPGLGLRLIYFSYDVKMKEKGDIPEGYSVSREKKERFSLILESASTNQTSMYLCASSRGQGRTPSFGPGTRLTVT.

The chain recombines TRBV7-2 with TRBJ2-2; 7 bases align to TRBD1. Germline V gene data show CDR1 as SGHTA and CDR2 as FQGNSA. V lost 6 bases to trimming and J lost 5 bases; unmatched junction nucleotides: 15. This CDR3 spans 17 amino acids. The CDR3, as DNA: TGTGCCAGCAGAAAAGGGGATTTGACAGGGCGTACCGGGGAGCTGTTTTTT. This codes for CASRKGDLTGRTGELFF.

The chain links TRBV19 to TRBJ1-1; possible D gene TRBD1, 5 bases. The CDR3 totals 14 residues. Germline V lookup: CDR1 LNHDA, CDR2 SQIVND (reference sequence). V shed 5 bases and J shed 4 bases, with 14 bases lying between them. CDR3 loop: CASSLAGLATEAFF. The CDR3 region has the DNA TGTGCCAGTAGTCTGGCAGGGTTGGCCACTGAAGCTTTCTTT.

The chain carries TRBV19 and TRBJ2-5, with D unresolved. Germline CDR1 is LNHDA and CDR2 is SQIVND (reference sequence). V shed 4 bases and J shed 4 bases, with 10 bases lying between them. The CDR3 has 13 amino acids. The CDR3 spells CASSTSARETQYF. The CDR3 DNA sequence: TGTGCCAGTAGTACATCGGCACGAGAGACCCAGTACTTC.

Only one count was recorded for this clone. The chain links TRBV9 to TRBJ2-6; D gene ambiguous. This CDR3 contains 12 residues. CDR1 is SGDLS, CDR2 YYNGEE, per germline. The V and J ends lost 4 bases and 2 bases respectively, with 1 base between them. The CDR3 DNA sequence: TGTGCCAGCAGCCCTGGGGCCAACGTCCTGACTTTC. Encoded protein: CASSPGANVLTF.

V usage is TRBV11-1 and J usage is TRBJ2-2; D remains unclear. V lost 4 bases to trimming and J lost 7 bases, with 10 bases between them. Germline V gene sequence: CDR1 SGHAT, CDR2 FQDESV (reference sequence). This CDR3 is 13 amino acids long. The CDR3: CASSYGDSGELFF. CDR3 nucleotide sequence: TGTGCCAGCAGCTATGGGGATAGCGGGGAGCTGTTTTTT.

The chain employs TRBV11-2 and TRBJ2-2, with D possibly matching TRBD1 (5 bases). The CDR3 length is 14 residues. V lost 2 bases to trimming and J lost 6 bases, with 10 bases between them. The germline CDR1 and CDR2 sequences are SGHAT and FQNNGV. In DNA form, the CDR3 reads TGTGCCAGCAGCTTAATTCAGGGTTCCGGGGAGCTGTTTTTT. Amino acids: CASSLIQGSGELFF. Supplemented by reference TRBV11-2 and TRBJ2-2, the full variable domain reads EAGVAQSPRYKIIEKRQSVAFWCNPISGHATLYWYQQILGQGPKLLIQFQNNGVVDDSQLPKDRFSAERLKGVDSTLKIQPAKLEDSAVYLCASSLIQGSGELFFGEGSRLTVL.

The V gene is TRBV7-2, the J gene TRBJ2-7; 7 bases match TRBD1. The CDR3 covers 15 residues. With 5 bases clipped from V and 6 bases from J, the junction kept 13 bases outside the gene matches. Per germline, CDR1 SGHTA and CDR2 FQGNSA. The CDR3 here is CASSRSTGENLEQYF. CDR3 bases: TGTGCCAGCAGCCGATCAACAGGGGAGAACCTCGAGCAGTACTTC.

The chain carries TRBV4-2 and TRBJ2-7, with 7 bases fitting TRBD1. From germline, CDR1 is LGHNA and CDR2 YNFKEQ. The V segment lost 1 base and the J segment 2 bases; nucleotides outside the gene matches: 11. The CDR3 consists of 17 residues. CDR3 in DNA: TGTGCCAGCAGCCAAGCATCCACCCCGACAGGGACCTACGAGCAGTACTTC. This gives the protein CASSQASTPTGTYEQYF.

The genes are TRBV29-1 and TRBJ2-7; 10 nucleotides align to TRBD1. With 1 base clipped from V and 7 bases from J, the junction kept 4 bases outside the gene matches. This CDR3 has 13 residues. The germline gives CDR1 SQVTM, CDR2 ANQGSEA. The CDR3 coding sequence is TGCAGCGTTGAAGGACAGGGGGCTGGGGAGCAGTACTTC. This codes for CSVEGQGAGEQYF.

The CDR3 nucleotides are TGTGCCACCAGCCAAAGGACAGGCTCTGGGGCCAACGTCCTGACTTTC. This encodes CATSQRTGSGANVLTF. This sequence joins TRBV15 and TRBJ2-6; TRBD1 matches at 7 bases. The CDR3 consists of 16 residues. V lost 5 bases, J lost 0 bases, and 4 bases stayed unmatched. Germline loops: CDR1 LNHNV, CDR2 YYDKDF (reference sequence).

This chain connects TRBV30 to TRBJ1-3; D might be TRBD1 (6 bases). The V end was cut by 3 bases, the J end by 0 bases, with 18 bases between. The CDR3 runs to 17 residues. Germline assignment: CDR1 GTSNPN and CDR2 SVGIG (reference sequence). CDR3 in DNA: TGTGCCTGGAGCCCCCCGGGGGGGCGCCCCTCTGGAAACACCATATATTTT. It is translated as CAWSPPGGRPSGNTIYF. Full variable domain (missing parts from reference TRBV30 and TRBJ1-3): SQTIHQWPATLVQPVGSPLSLECTVEGTSNPNLYWYRQAAGRGLQLLFYSVGIGQISSEVPQNLSASRPQDRQFILSSKKLLLSDSGFYLCAWSPPGGRPSGNTIYFGEGSWLTVV.

V gene TRBV7-8 combines with J gene TRBJ2-4; TRBD2 agrees at 10 bases. The CDR3 length is 16 residues. Germline V CDR1 and CDR2: SGHVS, FQNEAQ. Trimming took 3 bases from V and 4 from J; bases not matched to a gene: 6. The DNA of the CDR3 is TGTGCCAGCAGCTTCCGTGGACTAGCGGAGAAAAACATTCAGTACTTC. Residues: CASSFRGLAEKNIQYF.

This clone was observed a handful of times. The chain uses TRBV4-1 and TRBJ2-7; 7 bases align to TRBD2. CDR1 MGHRA and CDR2 YSYEKL come from the germline V gene. This CDR3 region has 15 residues. The J segment lost 2 bases and the V segment lost 1 base, leaving 5 bases of the junction unmatched. In DNA, the CDR3 is TGCGCCAGCAGCCAAGTCGGAGGGAGGGCCTACGAGCAGTACTTC. As protein: CASSQVGGRAYEQYF.

The chain is built from TRBV9 and TRBJ2-7; the D gene is possibly TRBD1 (6 bases). CDR1 is SGDLS, CDR2 YYNGEE, per germline. V gave up 3 bases and J gave up 1 base, with 11 bases separating them. The CDR3 runs 14 residues. CDR3 amino acids: CASSAFGQSYEQYF. For the CDR3, the DNA is TGTGCCAGCAGCGCCTTCGGACAGTCCTACGAGCAGTACTTC.

The chain combines TRBV11-2 with TRBJ2-5; D gene uncertain. Germline V gives CDR1 SGHAT, CDR2 FQNNGV. V gave up 5 bases and J gave up 8 bases, with 21 bases separating them. The CDR3 consists of 15 residues. CDR3 coding DNA: TGTGCCAGCAGCCTTGGGCTAGACGTCCGCCCCACCCAGTACTTC. Translating gives CASSLGLDVRPTQYF. The full variable domain, completed using reference TRBV11-2 and TRBJ2-5, is EAGVAQSPRYKIIEKRQSVAFWCNPISGHATLYWYQQILGQGPKLLIQFQNNGVVDDSQLPKDRFSAERLKGVDSTLKIQPAKLEDSAVYLCASSLGLDVRPTQYFGPGTRLLVL.

The chain joins TRBV5-6 to TRBJ2-5; D tentatively reads TRBD1 or TRBD2 (5 bases each). Germline values: CDR1 SGHDT, CDR2 YYEEEE. This CDR3 comprises 13 residues. V was cut by 1 base and J by 5 bases, with 9 bases left in between. This CDR3 reads CASSLRGLETQYF. CDR3 DNA sequence: TGTGCCAGCAGCTTGCGGGGCCTTGAGACCCAGTACTTC.